This T cell receptor beta chain was sequenced in a study of technical replicates of blood from a handful of donors. The CDR3 length is 15 residues. Trimming cost V 2 bases and J 6 bases, with 16 bases left between them. Germline lookup yields CDR1 MNHNS and CDR2 SASEGT. The repertoire was sequenced with immunoSEQ multiplex PCR; TCRdb's copy has only in-frame clones and lacks some. The sample holds 98,000 or so clones, 95% seen once. The receptor was isolated from a human donor in good health. V gene TRBV6-1 combines with J gene TRBJ1-1; possible D gene TRBD1, 5 bases. Sequenced sample: T cells isolated from PBMCs. The CDR3 sequence is CASSEMGGSLAEAFF. The CDR3 nucleotides are TGTGCCAGCAGTGAAATGGGGGGGAGTTTAGCTGAAGCTTTCTTT.